The present T cell receptor (beta chain) was sequenced within a study of blood T cell repertoires in COVID-19. As for the study in general: The United States, Italy and Spain were the sources of the acute and convalescent COVID-19 samples. Sample material is recorded as cDNA or gDNA derived from T cells, B-cell-depleted T cells, or PBMCs.

Points on this clone: At the DNA level, this CDR3 is encoded by other sequences in the same sample as well.

Original processing methods: Using reference gene primer amplification, nucleated cell counts were estimated. Libraries were prepared by immunoSEQ multiplex PCR; TCRdb keeps only in-frame clonotypes and omits some of them. That table furnishes V, J and clone size, whereas the DNA furnished D and trimming. In the table there are a few hundred thousand clones, roughly 84% of which are singletons. V lost 5 bases and J lost 5; bases outside the gene matches: 3. Germline V CDR1 and CDR2: MNHEY, SMNVEV (reference sequence). This CDR3 comprises 14 residues. This receptor was taken from a man aged 40-49 years with active or convalescent COVID-19. The chain couples TRBV27 to TRBJ1-4; 9 nucleotides match TRBD1. The sequencing input was peripheral blood. CDR3 loop: CASSLQGANEKLFF. CDR3 in DNA: TGTGCCAGCAGTCTACAGGGGGCAAATGAAAAACTGTTTTTT.